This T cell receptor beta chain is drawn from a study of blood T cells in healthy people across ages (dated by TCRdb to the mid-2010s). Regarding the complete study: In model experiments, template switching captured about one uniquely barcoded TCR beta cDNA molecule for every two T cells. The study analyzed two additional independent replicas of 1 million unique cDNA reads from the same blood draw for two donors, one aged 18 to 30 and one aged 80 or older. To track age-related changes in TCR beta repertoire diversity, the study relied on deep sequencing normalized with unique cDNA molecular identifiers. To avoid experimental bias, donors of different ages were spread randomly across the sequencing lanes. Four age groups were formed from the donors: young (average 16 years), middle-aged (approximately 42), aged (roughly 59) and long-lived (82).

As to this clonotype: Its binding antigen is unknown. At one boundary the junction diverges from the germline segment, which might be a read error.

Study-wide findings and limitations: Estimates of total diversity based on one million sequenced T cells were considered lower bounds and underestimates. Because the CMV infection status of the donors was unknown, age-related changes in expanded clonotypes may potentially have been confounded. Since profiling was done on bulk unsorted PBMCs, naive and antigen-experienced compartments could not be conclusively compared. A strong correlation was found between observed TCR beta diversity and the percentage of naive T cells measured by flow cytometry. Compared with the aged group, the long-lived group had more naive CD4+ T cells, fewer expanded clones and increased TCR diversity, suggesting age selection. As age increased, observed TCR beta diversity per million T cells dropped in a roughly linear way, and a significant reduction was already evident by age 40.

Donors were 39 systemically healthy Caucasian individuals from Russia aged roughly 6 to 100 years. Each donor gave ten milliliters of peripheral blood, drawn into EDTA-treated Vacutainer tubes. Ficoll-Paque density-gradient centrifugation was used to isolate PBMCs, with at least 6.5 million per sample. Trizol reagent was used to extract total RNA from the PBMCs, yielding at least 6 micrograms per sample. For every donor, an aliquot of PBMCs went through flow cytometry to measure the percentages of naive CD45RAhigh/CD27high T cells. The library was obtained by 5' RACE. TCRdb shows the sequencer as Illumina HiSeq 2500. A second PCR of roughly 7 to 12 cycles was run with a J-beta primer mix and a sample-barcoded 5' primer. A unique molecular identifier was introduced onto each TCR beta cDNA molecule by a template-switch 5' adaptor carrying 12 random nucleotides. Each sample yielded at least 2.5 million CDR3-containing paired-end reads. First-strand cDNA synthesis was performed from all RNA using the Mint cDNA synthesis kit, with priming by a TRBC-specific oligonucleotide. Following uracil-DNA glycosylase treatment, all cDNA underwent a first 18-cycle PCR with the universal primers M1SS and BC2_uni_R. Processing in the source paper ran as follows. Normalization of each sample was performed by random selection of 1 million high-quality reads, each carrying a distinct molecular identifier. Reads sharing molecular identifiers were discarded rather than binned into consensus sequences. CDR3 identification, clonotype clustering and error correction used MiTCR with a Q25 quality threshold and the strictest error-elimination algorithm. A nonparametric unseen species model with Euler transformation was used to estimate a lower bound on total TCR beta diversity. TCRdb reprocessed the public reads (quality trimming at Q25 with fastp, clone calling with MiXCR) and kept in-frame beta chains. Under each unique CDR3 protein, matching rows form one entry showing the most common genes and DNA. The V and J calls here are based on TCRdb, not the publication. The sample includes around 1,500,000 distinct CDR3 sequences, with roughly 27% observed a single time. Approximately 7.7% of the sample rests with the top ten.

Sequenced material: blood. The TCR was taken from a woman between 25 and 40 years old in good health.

The DNA sequence is given as TGTGCCAGCAGCTTACCCTCGACTAGCGGGGGTCCCTATTACGAGCAGTTCTTC. Its protein product is CASSLPSTSGGPYYEQFF. The chain was built from TRBV5-1 and TRBJ2-1, with TRBD2 identical over 12 junction bases. The CDR3 runs 18 amino acids, cysteine and phenylalanine included. Just the 54-base CDR3 DNA is kept, in frame starting at base 1. The germline V gene yields SGHRS for CDR1 and YFSETQ for CDR2.